Reported below is one T cell receptor (beta chain). Its antigen is not identified. These data belong to a study of OX40 agonist ivuxolimab in advanced cancers. For the study at large: Treatment received earlier with anti-PD-1, anti-PD-L1 or anti-CTLA-4 agents was allowed, and 40% had some.

Germline V gene sequence: CDR1 ENHRY, CDR2 SYGVKD. V was shortened by 3 bases and J by 4 bases, with 6 bases between the two germline ends. The CDR3 covers 12 residues. Some clones are missing from TCRdb's copy, which holds only in-frame ones; the method was immunoSEQ multiplex PCR. In the table there are tens of thousands of clones, about 87% of which are singletons. Study-wide findings and caveats: Certain nonresponders additionally had low normalized T-cell clonal expansion. Compared with CD4+, CD8+ T cells on average had more expanded clones.

The TCR comes from an adult with an advanced solid tumor such as melanoma, head and neck, liver or kidney cancer. The material sequenced was CD4+ or CD8+ T cells sorted from blood, taken in a trial of the OX40 agonist ivuxolimab. This chain uses TRBV10-3 with TRBJ1-1; D not certain. The CDR3 spells CAISDSVTEAFF. The CDR3 DNA sequence: TGTGCCATCAGTGATAGCGTCACTGAAGCTTTCTTT.